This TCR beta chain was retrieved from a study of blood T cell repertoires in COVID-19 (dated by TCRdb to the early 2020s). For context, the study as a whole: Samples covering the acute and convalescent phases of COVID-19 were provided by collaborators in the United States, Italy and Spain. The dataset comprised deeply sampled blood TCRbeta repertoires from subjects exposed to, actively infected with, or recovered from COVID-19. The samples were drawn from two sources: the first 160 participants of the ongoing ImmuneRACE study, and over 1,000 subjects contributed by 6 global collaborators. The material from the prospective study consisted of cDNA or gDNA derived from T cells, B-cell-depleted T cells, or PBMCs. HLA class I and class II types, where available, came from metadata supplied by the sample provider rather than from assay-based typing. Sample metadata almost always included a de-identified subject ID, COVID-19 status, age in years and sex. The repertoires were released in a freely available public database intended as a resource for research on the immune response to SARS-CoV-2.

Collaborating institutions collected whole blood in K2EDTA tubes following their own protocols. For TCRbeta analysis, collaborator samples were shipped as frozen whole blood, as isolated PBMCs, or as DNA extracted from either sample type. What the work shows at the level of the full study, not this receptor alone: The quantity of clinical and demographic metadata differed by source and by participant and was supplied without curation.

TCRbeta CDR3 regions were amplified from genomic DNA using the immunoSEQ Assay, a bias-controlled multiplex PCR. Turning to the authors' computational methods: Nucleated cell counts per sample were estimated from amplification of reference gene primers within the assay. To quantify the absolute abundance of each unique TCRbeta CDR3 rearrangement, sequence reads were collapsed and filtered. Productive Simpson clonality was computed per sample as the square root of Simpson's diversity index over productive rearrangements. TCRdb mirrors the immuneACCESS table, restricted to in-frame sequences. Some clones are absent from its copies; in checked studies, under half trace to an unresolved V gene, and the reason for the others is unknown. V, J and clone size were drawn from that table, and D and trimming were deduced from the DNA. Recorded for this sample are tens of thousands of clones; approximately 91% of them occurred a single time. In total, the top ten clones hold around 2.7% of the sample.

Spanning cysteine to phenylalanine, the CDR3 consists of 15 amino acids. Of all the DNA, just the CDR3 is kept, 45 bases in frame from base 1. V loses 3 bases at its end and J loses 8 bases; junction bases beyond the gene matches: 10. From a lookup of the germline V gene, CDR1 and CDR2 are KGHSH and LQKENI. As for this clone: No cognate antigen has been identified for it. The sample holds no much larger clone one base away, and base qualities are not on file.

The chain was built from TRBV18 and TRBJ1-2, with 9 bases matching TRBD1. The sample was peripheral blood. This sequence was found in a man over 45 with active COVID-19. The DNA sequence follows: TGTGCCAGCTCACCTGCCGACCCGGACAGGGGCGGCTACACCTTC. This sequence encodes CASSPADPDRGGYTF.